This T cell receptor beta chain came from a study of blood T cell repertoires in COVID-19 (dated by TCRdb to between 2020 and 2021). At the level of the whole study: Collaborator samples came from the United States, Italy and Spain and covered acute and convalescent phases of COVID-19. Samples were obtained from the ongoing ImmuneRACE study (first 160 participants) and from about 1,300 subjects provided by 6 global collaborators. Subjects who had been exposed to COVID-19, were actively infected with it, or had recovered from it provided the deeply sampled blood TCRbeta repertoires that made up the dataset. The repertoires were made available in a free public database intended to serve as a resource for research on the immune response to SARS-CoV-2. Where available, HLA class I and class II types were obtained from metadata supplied by the sample provider rather than from assay-based typing. A de-identified subject ID, COVID-19 status, age in years and sex were almost always included in the sample metadata. The material from the prospective study consisted of cDNA or gDNA derived from T cells, B-cell-depleted T cells, or PBMCs. The investigation overall reported the following: The amount of clinical and demographic metadata varied by source and participant and was provided uncurated.

TCRbeta CDR3 regions were amplified from genomic DNA by means of the immunoSEQ Assay, a bias-controlled multiplex PCR. In the paper's pipeline: Nucleated cell counts per sample were estimated from amplification of reference gene primers within the assay. To quantify the absolute abundance of each unique TCRbeta CDR3 rearrangement, sequence reads were collapsed and filtered. Productive Simpson clonality was computed per sample as the square root of Simpson's diversity index over productive rearrangements. As stored in TCRdb, this immuneACCESS dataset retains in-frame rearrangements with V and J assigned. A fraction of the clones does not appear; measured against another copy, unresolved V genes explain less than half of the discrepancy, and the remainder lacks a known reason. The V and J calls and clone size come from that table; D and trimming were worked out from the DNA. The sample profile shows 150,000 to 200,000 clones; 80% to 90% of them were found once. The leading ten clones occupy around 2.5% of the sample.

Taken from the germline V gene, the CDR1 and CDR2 loops are MNHEY and SVGAGI. The V end gives up 4 bases and the J end 7 bases, leaving 15 bases in the junction not matched to a gene. Including cysteine and phenylalanine, the CDR3 has 16 amino acids. CDR3 DNA only is kept here, 48 bases in frame from base 1. Collaborating institutions collected whole blood in K2EDTA tubes following their own protocols. For TCRbeta analysis, collaborators shipped samples as frozen whole blood, isolated PBMCs, or DNA extracted from either of those sample types. To note about this clone: Its antigen is currently not known. Base quality data are lacking; no much larger clone is found one base away.

The V and J segments used are TRBV6-5 and TRBJ1-1, and TRBD1 matches 7 of the central bases. The material sequenced was peripheral blood. This TCR was sampled from a man aged 35 to 55 with active or convalescent COVID-19. The DNA sequence follows: TGTGCCAGCAGTTTCCAACCGGGACAGAGGCCCAATGAAGCTTTCTTT. This translates into CASSFQPGQRPNEAFF.